This T cell receptor beta chain was recorded in a study of blood T cell repertoires in COVID-19. Background on the study: PBMCs, B-cell-depleted T cells, or T cells were the source of the cDNA or gDNA that made up the material.

CDR1 is MNHEY and CDR2 is SMNVEV in the germline V gene (reference sequence). Trimming stripped 5 bases from V and 8 bases from J, with 15 bases between. The CDR3 spans 13 residues. Original processing methods: Amplification from reference gene primers served as the basis for estimated nucleated cell counts. The method was immunoSEQ multiplex PCR; TCRdb's version includes in-frame clones alone and lacks a portion of them. V and J calls plus clone size are reproduced from that table; the DNA served to infer D and trimming. The sample shows 450,000 to 500,000 clones, around 87% of them seen only once. Individuals aged roughly 18 to 90 years were recruited from approximately 24 US areas. For recovered donors of Cohort 3, there were two negative PCRs, clearance, or symptom resolution.

Input material: PBMCs or T cells enriched from blood (not recorded which). This receptor was obtained from a woman between 18 and 29 years old who had recovered from COVID-19. The genes are TRBV27 and TRBJ1-1; D gene ambiguous. The CDR3 bases are TGTGCCAGCAGTCCTCTCTCGCCACGGGAAGCTTTCTTT. It is translated as CASSPLSPREAFF.